This is a list of T cell receptor beta chains from one sample in a study of blood T cell repertoires in COVID-19. Data came from immunoSEQ multiplex PCR; TCRdb stores just in-frame clones and leaves some out. The top ten hold 2.5% to 3% of the sample, which has about 190,000 clones, around four fifths seen once. Sequenced material: peripheral blood. These receptors were obtained from a woman of 80 years or more with active or convalescent COVID-19. Each CDR3 is given with its conserved first and last residue. D genes are given only for firm matches. Size is omitted from some rows. Given values are once, few, many or a class for expanded clones.

NA	TRBV4-3	TRBJ1-6	NA	TGCGCCAGCAGCCAAGCCGGGAGCGGCGATTCACCCCTCCACTTT	CASSQAGSGDSPLHF
NA	TRBV4-1	TRBJ1-1	TRBD1	TGCGCCAGCAGCCAAGCAGGGGGCGCGAGACAAGCTTTCTTT	CASSQAGGARQAFF
NA	TRBV5-1	TRBJ2-7	TRBD1	TGCGCCAGCAGCGAACAGACAGGGTACTACGAGCAGTACTTC	CASSEQTGYYEQYF
NA	TRBV5-8	TRBJ2-3	NA	TGTGCCAGCAGCTCGGGTAGGGGAATCGTCCGCACAGATACGCAGTATTTT	CASSSGRGIVRTDTQYF
few	TRBV5-1	TRBJ2-7	NA	TGCGCCAGCAGCTTGGGAGAGGTAAACTACGAGCAGTACTTC	CASSLGEVNYEQYF
few	TRBV27	TRBJ1-1	TRBD1	TGTGCCAGCAGTTTTACAGGGGGCTTTGAAGCTTTCTTT	CASSFTGGFEAFF
NA	TRBV3-1/TRBV3-2	TRBJ1-3	NA	TGTGCCAGCAGCCTTACAGGGAGAGCTGGAAACACCATATATTTT	CASSLTGRAGNTIYF
once	TRBV7-9	TRBJ1-5	NA	TGTGCCAGCAGCTCGCCCCTCGGTACAGGAAATAGCAATCAGCCCCAGCATTTT	CASSSPLGTGNSNQPQHF
NA	TRBV5-1	TRBJ2-3	TRBD2	TGCGCCAGCAGCTTGGGGCTAGCGGGGATCACAGATACGCAGTATTTT	CASSLGLAGITDTQYF
once	TRBV6-5	TRBJ1-1	TRBD1	TGTGCCAGCAACCCCCACAGGGGAACCACTGAAGCTTTCTTT	CASNPHRGTTEAFF
NA	TRBV19	TRBJ1-3	NA	TGTGCCAGTAGACGAGGAGCCGGAAACACCATATATTTT	CASRRGAGNTIYF
NA	TRBV19	TRBJ2-5	NA	TGTGCCAGTGCGATGCGGAAAGAGACCCAGTACTTC	CASAMRKETQYF
NA	TRBV5-4	TRBJ1-2	TRBD1	TGTGCCAGCAGCGCCCCGGGACAGGGGTATGGCTACACCTTC	CASSAPGQGYGYTF
NA	TRBV28	TRBJ1-2	NA	TGTGCCAGCAGAACTATCTCAGGGGTTCGAGGCTACACCTTC	CASRTISGVRGYTF
NA	TRBV5-5	TRBJ1-3	NA	TGTGCCAGCAGCGCCTCAAATGGACAGTCTGGAAACACCATATATTTT	CASSASNGQSGNTIYF
NA	TRBV7-2	TRBJ1-1	TRBD1	TGTGCCAGCAGCTCTGGAAGGGGGCACACTGAAGCTTTCTTT	CASSSGRGHTEAFF
NA	TRBV7-9	TRBJ2-7	NA	TGTGCCAGCAGCTCTCAGGCAGACCCAACCTACGAGCAGTACTTC	CASSSQADPTYEQYF
NA	TRBV7-8	TRBJ2-6	TRBD2	TGTGCCAGCAGCGCGACGACTAGCGGGGGGGCTGGGGCCAACGTCCTGACTTTC	CASSATTSGGAGANVLTF
NA	TRBV6-5	TRBJ2-6	NA	TGTGCCAGCAGTTACTTCGGTGCTGGGGCCAACGTCCTGACTTTC	CASSYFGAGANVLTF
NA	TRBV19	TRBJ1-5	TRBD1	TGTGCCAGTAGTAGGGCCGGACAGGGAAAGCCCCAGCATTTT	CASSRAGQGKPQHF
NA	TRBV14	TRBJ1-1	NA	TGTGCCAGCAGTCGAGGCGGGGGGGCGAGGATGAACACTGAAGCTTTCTTT	CASSRGGGARMNTEAFF
NA	TRBV13	TRBJ2-7	NA	TGTGCCAGCAGCTTAAGGAACGCATTTACCGCGTCTAGGGAGCAGTACTTC	CASSLRNAFTASREQYF
once	TRBV6-1	TRBJ1-5	NA	TGTGCCAGCAGTGAACAGGGGTATCAGCCCCAGCATTTT	CASSEQGYQPQHF
NA	TRBV11-2	TRBJ1-4	TRBD1	TGTGCCAGCAGCGCCAGGGGGTCGGCTAATGAAAAACTGTTTTTT	CASSARGSANEKLFF
NA	TRBV30	TRBJ1-2	NA	TGTGCCTGGAGTACAGGTCTCTATGGCTACACCTTC	CAWSTGLYGYTF
NA	TRBV28	TRBJ2-1	TRBD2	TGTGCCAGCAGTCCAACCGGGGGGTCCTACAATGAGCAGTTCTTC	CASSPTGGSYNEQFF
NA	TRBV2	TRBJ1-5	NA	TGTGCCAGCAGTCAGGATCCCCATGGCAATCAGCCCCAGCATTTT	CASSQDPHGNQPQHF
NA	TRBV19	TRBJ1-5	NA	TGTGCCAGTAGTATCCTATCCCAGGGGTATCAGCCCCAGCATTTT	CASSILSQGYQPQHF
NA	TRBV2	TRBJ2-1	TRBD2	TGTGCCAGCAGTTTGGTGTTAGCGGGGGAAAGTGAGCAGTTCTTC	CASSLVLAGESEQFF
NA	TRBV10-3	TRBJ2-1	TRBD2	TGTGCCATAGGACAGGGGACGGGGGCTAGCGGGGGGCGCCGAACTTACAATGAGCAGTTCTTC	CAIGQGTGASGGRRTYNEQFF
NA	TRBV6-2/TRBV6-3	TRBJ2-7	TRBD1	TGTGCCAGCAGTTCACGCGCGGGACAGGGGGCTTACTACGAGCAGTACTTC	CASSSRAGQGAYYEQYF
NA	TRBV5-1	TRBJ2-7	TRBD2	TGCGCCAGCAGCCCTAGGACTAGCGGGGCCATCTACGAGCAGTACTTC	CASSPRTSGAIYEQYF
once	TRBV3-1/TRBV3-2	TRBJ2-3	TRBD2	TGTGCCAGCAGCGGCCGGGACTACCCGCCGGGGACGCAGTATTTT	CASSGRDYPPGTQYF
NA	TRBV28	TRBJ1-3	TRBD1	TGTGCCAGCCAGGGGGGTTATAGAAACACCATATATTTT	CASQGGYRNTIYF
once	TRBV9	TRBJ1-3	NA	TGTGCCAGCAGCCGAAGACCTAACACAGGGAAAGACACCATATATTTT	CASSRRPNTGKDTIYF
NA	TRBV7-8	TRBJ2-5	TRBD2	TGTGCCAGCAGCTTCCTAGCGGGACCCCAAGAGACCCAGTACTTC	CASSFLAGPQETQYF
NA	TRBV5-4	TRBJ2-7	TRBD1	TGTGCCAGCAGCTTGGCCCAGGGACAGGGCTACGAGCAGTACTTC	CASSLAQGQGYEQYF